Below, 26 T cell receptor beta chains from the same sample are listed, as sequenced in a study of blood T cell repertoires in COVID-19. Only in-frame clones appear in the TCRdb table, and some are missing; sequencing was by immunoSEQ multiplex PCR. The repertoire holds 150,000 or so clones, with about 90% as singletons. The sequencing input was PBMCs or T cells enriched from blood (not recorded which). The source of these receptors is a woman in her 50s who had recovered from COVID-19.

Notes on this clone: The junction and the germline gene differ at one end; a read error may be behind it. This CDR3 reads CASSLGTGGRETQYF. As DNA, the CDR3 is TGTGCTAGCAGCTTGGGGACAGGGGGAAGGGAGACCCAGTACTTC. This chain uses TRBV7-7 with TRBJ2-5; TRBD1 aligns across 11 bases. The CDR3 extends over 15 amino acids. CDR1 is SSHAT and CDR2 is FNYEAQ in the germline V gene (reference sequence).

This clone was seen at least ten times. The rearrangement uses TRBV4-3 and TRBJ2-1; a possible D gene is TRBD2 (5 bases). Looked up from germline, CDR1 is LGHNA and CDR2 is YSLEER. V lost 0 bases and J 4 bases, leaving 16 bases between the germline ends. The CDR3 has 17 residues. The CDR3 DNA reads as TGCGCCAGCAGCCAAGATTCGGCCGGGGAGCCGTACAATGAGCAGTTCTTC. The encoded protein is CASSQDSAGEPYNEQFF.

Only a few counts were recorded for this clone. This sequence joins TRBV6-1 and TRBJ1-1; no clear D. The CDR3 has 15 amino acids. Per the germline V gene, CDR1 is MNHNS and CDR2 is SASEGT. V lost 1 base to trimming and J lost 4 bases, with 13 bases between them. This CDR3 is CASSEEGKGGTEAFF. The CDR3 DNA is TGTGCCAGCAGTGAAGAAGGTAAGGGAGGCACTGAAGCTTTCTTT.

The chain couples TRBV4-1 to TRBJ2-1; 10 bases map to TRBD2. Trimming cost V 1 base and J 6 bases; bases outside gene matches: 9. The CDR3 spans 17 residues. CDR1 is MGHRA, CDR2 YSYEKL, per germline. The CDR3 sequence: CASSQVGRLAGGNEQFF. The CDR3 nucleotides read TGCGCCAGCAGCCAAGTAGGTCGATTAGCGGGAGGCAATGAGCAGTTCTTC.

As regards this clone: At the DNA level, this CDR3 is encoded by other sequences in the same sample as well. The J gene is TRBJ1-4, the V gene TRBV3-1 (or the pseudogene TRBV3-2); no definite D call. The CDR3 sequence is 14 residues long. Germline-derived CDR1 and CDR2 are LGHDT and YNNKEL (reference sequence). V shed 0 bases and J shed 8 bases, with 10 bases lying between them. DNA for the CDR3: TGTGCCAGCAGCCAAGATTTGGGCGGGGAAAAACTGTTTTTT. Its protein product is CASSQDLGGEKLFF.

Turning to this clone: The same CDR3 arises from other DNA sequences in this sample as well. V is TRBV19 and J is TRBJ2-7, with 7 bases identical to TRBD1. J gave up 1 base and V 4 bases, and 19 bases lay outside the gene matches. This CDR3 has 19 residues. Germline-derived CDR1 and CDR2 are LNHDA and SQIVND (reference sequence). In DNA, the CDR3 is TGTGCCAGTAGTAGGTCCGGGACAGCTCCCGGGCTGGGGTCCTACGAGCAGTACTTC. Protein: CASSRSGTAPGLGSYEQYF. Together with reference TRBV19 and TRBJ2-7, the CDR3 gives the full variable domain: DGGITQSPKYLFRKEGQNVTLSCEQNLNHDAMYWYRQDPGQGLRLIYYSQIVNDFQKGDIAEGYSVSREKKESFPLTVTSAQKNPTAFYLCASSRSGTAPGLGSYEQYFGPGTRLTVT.

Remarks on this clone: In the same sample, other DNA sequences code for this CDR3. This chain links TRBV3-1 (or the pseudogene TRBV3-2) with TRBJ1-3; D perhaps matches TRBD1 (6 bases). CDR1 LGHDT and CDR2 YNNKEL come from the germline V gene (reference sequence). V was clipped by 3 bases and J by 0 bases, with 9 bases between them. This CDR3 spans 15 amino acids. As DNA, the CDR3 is TGTGCCAGCAGCCAGCGAGGGGGCTCTGGAAACACCATATATTTT. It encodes CASSQRGGSGNTIYF.

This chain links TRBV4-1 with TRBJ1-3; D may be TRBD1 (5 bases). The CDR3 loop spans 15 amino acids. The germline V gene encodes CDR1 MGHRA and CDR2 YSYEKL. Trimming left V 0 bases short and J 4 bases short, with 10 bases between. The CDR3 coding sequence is TGCGCCAGCAGCCAAGAGGCAGGGTCGGGAAACACCATATATTTT. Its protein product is CASSQEAGSGNTIYF.

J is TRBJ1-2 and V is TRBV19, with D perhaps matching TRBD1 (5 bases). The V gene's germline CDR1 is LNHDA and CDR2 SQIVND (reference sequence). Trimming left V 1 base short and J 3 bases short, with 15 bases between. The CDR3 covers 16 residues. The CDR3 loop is CASSIAGQELHYGYTF. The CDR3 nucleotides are TGTGCCAGTAGTATAGCTGGACAAGAGTTACACTATGGCTACACCTTC.

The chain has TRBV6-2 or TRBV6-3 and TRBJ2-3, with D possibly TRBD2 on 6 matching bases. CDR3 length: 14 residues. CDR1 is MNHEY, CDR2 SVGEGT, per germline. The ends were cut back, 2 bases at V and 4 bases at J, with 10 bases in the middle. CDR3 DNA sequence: TGTGCCAGCAGTTACGGGAGGAGACCAGATACGCAGTATTTT. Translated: CASSYGRRPDTQYF.

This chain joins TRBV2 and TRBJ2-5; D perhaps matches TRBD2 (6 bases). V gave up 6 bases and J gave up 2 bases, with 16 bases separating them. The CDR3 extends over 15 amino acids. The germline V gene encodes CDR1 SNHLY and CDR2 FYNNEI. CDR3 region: CASSGSMASQETQYF. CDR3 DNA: TGTGCCAGCAGCGGGAGTATGGCTTCTCAAGAGACCCAGTACTTC. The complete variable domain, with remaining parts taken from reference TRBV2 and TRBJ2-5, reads EPEVTQTPSHQVTQMGQEVILRCVPISNHLYFYWYRQILGQKVEFLVSFYNNEISEKSEIFDDQFSVERPDGSNFTLKIRSTKLEDSAMYFCASSGSMASQETQYFGPGTRLLVL.

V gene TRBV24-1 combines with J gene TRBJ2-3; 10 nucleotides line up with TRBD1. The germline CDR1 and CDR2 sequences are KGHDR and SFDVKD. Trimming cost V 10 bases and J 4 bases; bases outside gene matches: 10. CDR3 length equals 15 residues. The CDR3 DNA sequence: TGTGCCACTGGTCCGTCAGGACAGGGGGCAGATACGCAGTATTTT. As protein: CATGPSGQGADTQYF.

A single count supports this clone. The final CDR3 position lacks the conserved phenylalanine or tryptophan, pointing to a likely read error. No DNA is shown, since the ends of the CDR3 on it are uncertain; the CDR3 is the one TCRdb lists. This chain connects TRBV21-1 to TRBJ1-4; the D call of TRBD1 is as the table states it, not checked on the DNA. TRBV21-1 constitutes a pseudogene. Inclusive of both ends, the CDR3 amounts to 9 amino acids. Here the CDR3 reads CASGTDSLV.

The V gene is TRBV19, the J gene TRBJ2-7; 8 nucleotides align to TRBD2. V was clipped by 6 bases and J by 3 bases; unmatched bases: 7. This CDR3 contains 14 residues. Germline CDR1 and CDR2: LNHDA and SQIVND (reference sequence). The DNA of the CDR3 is TGTGCCAGTAGCAAACTCGGGACTAGCTACGAGCAGTACTTC. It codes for CASSKLGTSYEQYF.

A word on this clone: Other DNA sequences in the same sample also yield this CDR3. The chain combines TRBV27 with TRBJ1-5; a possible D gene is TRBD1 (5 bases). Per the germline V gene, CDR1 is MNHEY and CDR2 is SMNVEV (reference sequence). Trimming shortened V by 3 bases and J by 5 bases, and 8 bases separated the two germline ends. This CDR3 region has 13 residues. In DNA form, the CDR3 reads TGTGCCAGCAGTTTGCAGGGCGATCAGCCCCAGCATTTT. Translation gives CASSLQGDQPQHF.

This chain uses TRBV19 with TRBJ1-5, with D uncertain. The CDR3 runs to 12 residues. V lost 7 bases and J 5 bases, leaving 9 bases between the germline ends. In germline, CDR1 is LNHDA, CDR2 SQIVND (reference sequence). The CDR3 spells CASTRGDQPQHF. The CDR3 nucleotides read TGTGCCAGTACGAGAGGCGATCAGCCCCAGCATTTT.

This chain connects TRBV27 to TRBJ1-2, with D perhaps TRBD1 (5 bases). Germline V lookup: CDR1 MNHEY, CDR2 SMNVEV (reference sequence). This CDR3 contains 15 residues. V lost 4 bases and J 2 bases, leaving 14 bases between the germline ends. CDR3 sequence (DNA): TGTGCCAGCAGTTCCCCGCCAGCAGGGAACTATGGCTACACCTTC. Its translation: CASSSPPAGNYGYTF.

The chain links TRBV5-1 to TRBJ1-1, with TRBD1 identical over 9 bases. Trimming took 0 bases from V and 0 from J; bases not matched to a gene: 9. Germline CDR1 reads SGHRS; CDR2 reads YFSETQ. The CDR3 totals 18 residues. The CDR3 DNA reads TGCGCCAGCAGCTTGGGGACAGGGGCGGGGGGCCTGAACACTGAAGCTTTCTTT. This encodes CASSLGTGAGGLNTEAFF.

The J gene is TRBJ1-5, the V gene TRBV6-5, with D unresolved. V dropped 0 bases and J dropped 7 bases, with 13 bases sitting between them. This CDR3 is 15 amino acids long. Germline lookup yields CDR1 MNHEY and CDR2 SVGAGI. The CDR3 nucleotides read TGTGCCAGCAGTTACTCTGCCCTCCACGAGCAGCCCCAGCATTTT. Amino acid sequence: CASSYSALHEQPQHF.

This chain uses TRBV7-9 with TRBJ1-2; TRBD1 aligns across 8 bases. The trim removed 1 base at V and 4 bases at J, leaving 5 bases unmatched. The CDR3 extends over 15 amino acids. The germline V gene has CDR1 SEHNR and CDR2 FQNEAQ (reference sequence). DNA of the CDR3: TGTGCCAGCAGCTTAGTACAGGGGGTTCCCTATGGCTACACCTTC. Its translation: CASSLVQGVPYGYTF.

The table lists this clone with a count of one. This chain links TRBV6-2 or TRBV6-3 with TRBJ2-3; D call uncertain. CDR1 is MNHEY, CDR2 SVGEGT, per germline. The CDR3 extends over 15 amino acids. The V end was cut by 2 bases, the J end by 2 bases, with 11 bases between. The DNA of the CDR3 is TGTGCCAGCAGTTACAACCCTATAGTCACAGATACGCAGTATTTT. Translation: CASSYNPIVTDTQYF.

The CDR3 loop reads CASSQPRQGTRNTIYF. The CDR3 DNA reads TGTGCCAGCAGCCAACCGAGACAGGGAACCAGAAACACCATATATTTT. The V call is TRBV3-1 (or the pseudogene TRBV3-2), the J call TRBJ1-3; 7 positions match TRBD1. Germline V gene sequence: CDR1 LGHDT, CDR2 YNNKEL (reference sequence). This CDR3 has 16 amino acids. The V and J ends lost 2 bases and 5 bases, in that order; junction bases with no gene match: 9.

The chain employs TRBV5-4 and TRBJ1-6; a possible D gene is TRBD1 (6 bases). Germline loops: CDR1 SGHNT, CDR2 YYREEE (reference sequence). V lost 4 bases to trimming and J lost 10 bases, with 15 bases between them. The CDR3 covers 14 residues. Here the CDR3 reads CASSDTGIGSPLHF. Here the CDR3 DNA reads TGTGCCAGCAGCGATACAGGGATCGGATCACCCCTCCACTTT.

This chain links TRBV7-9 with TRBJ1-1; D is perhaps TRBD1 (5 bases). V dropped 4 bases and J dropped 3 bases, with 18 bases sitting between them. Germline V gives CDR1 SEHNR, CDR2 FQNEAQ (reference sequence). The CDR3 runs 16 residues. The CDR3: CASSSGLGWGDTEAFF. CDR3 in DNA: TGTGCCAGCAGCTCCGGCCTGGGTTGGGGGGACACTGAAGCTTTCTTT.

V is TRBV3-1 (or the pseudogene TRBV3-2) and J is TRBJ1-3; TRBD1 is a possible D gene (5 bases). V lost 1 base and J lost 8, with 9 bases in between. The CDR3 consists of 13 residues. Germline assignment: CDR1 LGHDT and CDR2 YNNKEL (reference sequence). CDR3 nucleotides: TGTGCCAGCAGCCAAGGTGGAGGGGACACCATATATTTT. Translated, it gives CASSQGGGDTIYF.

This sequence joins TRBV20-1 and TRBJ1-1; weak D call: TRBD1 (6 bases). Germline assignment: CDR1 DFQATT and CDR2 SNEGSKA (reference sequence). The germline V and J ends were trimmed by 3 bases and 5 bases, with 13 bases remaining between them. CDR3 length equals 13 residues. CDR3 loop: CSASPGQGTEAFF. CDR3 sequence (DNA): TGCAGTGCTAGTCCGGGGCAGGGGACTGAAGCTTTCTTT.